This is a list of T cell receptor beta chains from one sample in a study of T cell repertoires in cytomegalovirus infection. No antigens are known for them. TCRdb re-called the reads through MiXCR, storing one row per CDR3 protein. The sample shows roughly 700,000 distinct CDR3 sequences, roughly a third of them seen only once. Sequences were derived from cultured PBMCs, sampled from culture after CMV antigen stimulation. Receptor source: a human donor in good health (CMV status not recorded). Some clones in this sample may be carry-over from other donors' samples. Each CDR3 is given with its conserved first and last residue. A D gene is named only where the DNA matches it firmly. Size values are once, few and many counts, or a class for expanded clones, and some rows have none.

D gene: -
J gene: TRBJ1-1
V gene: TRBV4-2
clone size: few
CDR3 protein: CASSHLHSRTEAFF
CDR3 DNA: TGTGCCAGCAGCCACTTGCACAGTCGAACTGAAGCTTTCTTT

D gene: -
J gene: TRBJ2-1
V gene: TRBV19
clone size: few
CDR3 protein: CASSTPGTYEQFF
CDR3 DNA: TGTGCCAGTAGTACCCCAGGGACTTACGAGCAGTTCTTC

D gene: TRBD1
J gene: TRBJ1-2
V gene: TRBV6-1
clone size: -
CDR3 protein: CASSARDRADGYTF
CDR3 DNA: TGTGCCAGCAGTGCCAGGGACAGGGCGGACGGCTACACCTTC

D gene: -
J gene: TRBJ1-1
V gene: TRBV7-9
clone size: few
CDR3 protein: CASSPDGKRGNTEAFF
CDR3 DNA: TGTGCCAGCAGTCCCGATGGGAAAAGAGGGAACACTGAAGCTTTCTTT

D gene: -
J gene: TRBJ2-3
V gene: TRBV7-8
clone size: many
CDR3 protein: CASSLALDKYTDTQYF
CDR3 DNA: TGTGCCAGCAGCTTAGCCTTGGACAAGTACACAGATACGCAGTATTTT

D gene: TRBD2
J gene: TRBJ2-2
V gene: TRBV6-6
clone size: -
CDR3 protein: CASSLATSGISGELFF
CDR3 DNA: TGTGCCAGCAGCTTAGCGACTAGCGGGATCTCCGGGGAGCTGTTTTTT

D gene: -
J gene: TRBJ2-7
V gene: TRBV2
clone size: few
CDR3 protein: CASSGGNYSQVWYEQYF
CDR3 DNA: TGTGCCAGCAGTGGGGGGAATTACAGCCAGGTGTGGTACGAGCAGTACTTC

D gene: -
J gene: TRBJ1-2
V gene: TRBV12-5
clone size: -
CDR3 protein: CASGSSGKGQGGYTF
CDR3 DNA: TGTGCTAGTGGTTCCTCCGGGAAAGGGCAAGGGGGCTACACCTTC

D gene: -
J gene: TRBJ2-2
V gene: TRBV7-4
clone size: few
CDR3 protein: CASSLRQGSPGELFF
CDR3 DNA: TGTGCCAGCAGCTTACGCCAGGGTTCCCCCGGGGAGCTGTTTTTT

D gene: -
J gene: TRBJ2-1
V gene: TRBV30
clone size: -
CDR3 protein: CAWKTPTRVYNEQFF
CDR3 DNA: TGTGCCTGGAAAACCCCCACTAGGGTCTACAATGAGCAGTTCTTC

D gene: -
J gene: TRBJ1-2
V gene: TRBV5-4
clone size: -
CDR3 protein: CASSSIGNYGYTF
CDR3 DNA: TGTGCCAGCAGCTCGATTGGAAACTATGGCTACACCTTC

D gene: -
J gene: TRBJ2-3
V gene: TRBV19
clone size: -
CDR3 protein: CASSTRQGGLTDTQYF
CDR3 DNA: TGTGCCAGTAGTACAAGGCAGGGCGGCCTCACAGATACGCAGTATTTT

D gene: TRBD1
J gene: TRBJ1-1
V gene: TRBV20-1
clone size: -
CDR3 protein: CSADTTGGGAFF
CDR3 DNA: TGCAGTGCCGATACGACAGGGGGGGGAGCTTTCTTT

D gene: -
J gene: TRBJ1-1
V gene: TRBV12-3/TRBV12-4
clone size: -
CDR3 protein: CASSFYLMNTEAFF
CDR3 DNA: TGTGCCAGCAGTTTCTACCTTATGAACACTGAAGCTTTCTTT

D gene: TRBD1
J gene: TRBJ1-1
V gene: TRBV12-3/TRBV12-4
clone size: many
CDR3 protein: CASSRGQGRNTEAFF
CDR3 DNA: TGTGCCAGCAGTCGTGGACAGGGGCGGAACACTGAAGCTTTCTTT

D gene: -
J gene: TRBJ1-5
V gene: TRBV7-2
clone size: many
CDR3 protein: CASSLTRDSNQPQHF
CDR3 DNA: TGTGCCAGCAGCTTAACCAGGGATAGCAATCAGCCCCAGCATTTT

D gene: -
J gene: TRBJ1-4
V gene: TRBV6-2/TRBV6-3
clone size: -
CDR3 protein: CASWRWGGDEKLFF
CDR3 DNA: TGTGCCAGCTGGCGGTGGGGGGGAGATGAAAAACTGTTTTTT

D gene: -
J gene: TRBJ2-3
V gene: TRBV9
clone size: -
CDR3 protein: CASSVALTRDTQYF
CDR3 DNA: TGTGCCAGCAGCGTAGCGTTAACGAGGGATACGCAGTATTTT

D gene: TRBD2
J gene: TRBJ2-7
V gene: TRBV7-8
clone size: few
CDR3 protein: CASSSRGLADYEQYF
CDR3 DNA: TGTGCCAGCAGCTCACGGGGACTAGCGGACTACGAGCAGTACTTC

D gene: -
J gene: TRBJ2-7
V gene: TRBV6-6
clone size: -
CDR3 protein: CASRDRTYEQYF
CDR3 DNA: TGTGCCAGCCGAGACAGAACCTACGAGCAGTACTTC

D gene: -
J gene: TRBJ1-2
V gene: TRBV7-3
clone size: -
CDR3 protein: CASSPPGAKIGYTF
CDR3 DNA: TGTGCCAGCAGCCCCCCAGGGGCGAAGATAGGCTACACCTTC

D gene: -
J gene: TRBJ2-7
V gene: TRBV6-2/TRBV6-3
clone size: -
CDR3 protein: CASRRSPPGFGYF
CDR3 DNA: TGTGCCAGCAGACGCTCACCGCCGGGATTTGGGTACTTC

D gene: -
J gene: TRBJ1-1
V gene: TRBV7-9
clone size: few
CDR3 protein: CASSPMAGHLNTEAFF
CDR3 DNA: TGTGCCAGCAGCCCCATGGCGGGGCACCTGAACACTGAAGCTTTCTTT

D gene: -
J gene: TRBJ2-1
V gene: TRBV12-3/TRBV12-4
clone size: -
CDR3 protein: CASIPRQARGNEQFF
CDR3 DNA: TGTGCCAGCATCCCCCGACAGGCCCGTGGGAATGAGCAGTTCTTC

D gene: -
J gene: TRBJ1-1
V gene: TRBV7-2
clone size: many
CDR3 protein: CASRSRAAGVAEAFF
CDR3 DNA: TGTGCCAGCAGGTCTCGGGCCGCAGGGGTCGCTGAAGCTTTCTTT

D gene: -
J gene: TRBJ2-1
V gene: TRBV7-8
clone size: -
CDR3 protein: CASILKGSYNEQFF
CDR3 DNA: TGTGCCAGCATTTTAAAGGGGTCCTACAATGAGCAGTTCTTC

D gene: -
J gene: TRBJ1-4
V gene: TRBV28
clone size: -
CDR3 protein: CASSFIAQEREKLFF
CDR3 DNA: TGTGCCAGCAGTTTCATTGCCCAGGAGAGGGAAAAACTGTTTTTT

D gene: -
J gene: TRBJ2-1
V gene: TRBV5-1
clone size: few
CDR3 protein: CASSLLRAESSYNEQFF
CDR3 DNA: TGCGCCAGCAGCTTGTTAAGAGCGGAAAGCTCCTACAATGAGCAGTTCTTC

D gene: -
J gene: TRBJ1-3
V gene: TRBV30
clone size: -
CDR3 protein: CAWSVGHIAGNTIYF
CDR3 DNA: TGTGCCTGGAGTGTGGGGCACATCGCTGGAAACACCATATATTTT

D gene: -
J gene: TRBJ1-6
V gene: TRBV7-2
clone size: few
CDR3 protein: CASSLQAGVNSPLHF
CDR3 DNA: TGTGCCAGCAGCTTACAGGCGGGTGTTAATTCACCCCTCCACTTT

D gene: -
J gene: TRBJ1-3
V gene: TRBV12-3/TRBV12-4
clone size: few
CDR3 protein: CASSLGDTIYF
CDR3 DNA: TGTGCCAGCAGTTTGGGCGACACCATATATTTT

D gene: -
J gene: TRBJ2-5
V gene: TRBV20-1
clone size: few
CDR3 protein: CPRLPNGETQYF
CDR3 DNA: TGCCCGAGACTACCGAATGGGGAGACCCAGTACTTC

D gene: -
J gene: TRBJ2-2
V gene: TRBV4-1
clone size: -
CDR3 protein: CASSQDDGSYPGELFF
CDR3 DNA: TGCGCCAGCAGCCAAGATGACGGGAGCTACCCCGGGGAGCTGTTTTTT

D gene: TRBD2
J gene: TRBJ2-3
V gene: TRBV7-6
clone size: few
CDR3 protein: CASSFISGFLPDTQYF
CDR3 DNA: TGTGCCAGCAGCTTTATTAGCGGGTTCCTCCCAGATACGCAGTATTTT

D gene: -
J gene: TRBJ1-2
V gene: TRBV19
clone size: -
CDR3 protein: CASSIGREDGYTF
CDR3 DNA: TGTGCCAGTAGTATCGGCAGGGAAGATGGCTACACCTTC

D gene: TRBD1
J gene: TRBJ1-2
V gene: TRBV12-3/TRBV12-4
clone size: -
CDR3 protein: CASSLRTGTDYGYTF
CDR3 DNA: TGTGCCAGCTCTCTTCGGACCGGGACAGACTATGGCTACACCTTC

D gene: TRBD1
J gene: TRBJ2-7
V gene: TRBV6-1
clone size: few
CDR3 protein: CASIRGQGAYEQYF
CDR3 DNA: TGTGCCAGCATCCGAGGACAGGGGGCCTACGAGCAGTACTTC

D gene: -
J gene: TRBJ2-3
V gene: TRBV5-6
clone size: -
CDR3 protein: CASSLLGPTADTQYF
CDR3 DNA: TGTGCCAGCAGCTTGTTAGGCCCGACGGCAGATACGCAGTATTTT

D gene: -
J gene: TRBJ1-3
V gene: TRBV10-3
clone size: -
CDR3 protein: CAISESSGSDTIYF
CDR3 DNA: TGTGCCATCAGTGAGTCGTCGGGGTCGGACACCATATATTTT

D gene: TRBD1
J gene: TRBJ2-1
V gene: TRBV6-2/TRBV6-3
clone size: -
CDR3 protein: CASSSWTGSWVEQFF
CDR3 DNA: TGTGCCAGCAGTTCCTGGACAGGGTCTTGGGTTGAGCAGTTCTTC

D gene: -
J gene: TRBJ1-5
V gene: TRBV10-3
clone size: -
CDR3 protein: CAISGQNNQPQHF
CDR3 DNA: TGTGCCATCAGCGGACAAAACAATCAGCCCCAGCATTTT

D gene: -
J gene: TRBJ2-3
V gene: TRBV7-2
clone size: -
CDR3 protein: CASSHGRGRSDTQYF
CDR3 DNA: TGTGCCAGCAGCCACGGACGGGGGAGGTCAGATACGCAGTATTTT